One sample yielded the 24 T cell receptor beta chains listed below, sequenced in a study of blood T cells in healthy people across ages. The use of a sample-barcoded 5' primer and a J-beta primer mix characterized a second PCR of roughly 6 to 11 cycles. TCRdb re-analysed the 5' RACE reads in MiXCR, keeping a single row per CDR3 protein. In the table there are fewer than 800,000 distinct CDR3 sequences, around 21% of which are singletons. Sequencing was carried out using blood. These receptors were taken from a man between 65 and 79 years old in good health.

CDR3 in amino acids: CASSERGTADGQYF. The DNA for the CDR3 is TGTGCCAGCAGTGAAAGGGGGACAGCTGACGGGCAGTACTTC. The chain links TRBV6-1 to TRBJ2-7, with 7 nucleotides matching TRBD1. The J segment lost 9 bases and the V segment lost 2 bases, leaving 10 bases of the junction unmatched. The CDR3 length is 14 residues. The germline V gene encodes CDR1 MNHNS and CDR2 SASEGT.

The J gene is TRBJ1-6, the V gene TRBV27; 8 nucleotides align to TRBD1. Trimming took 6 bases from V and 7 from J; bases not matched to a gene: 2. The CDR3 is 13 residues long. Germline CDR1 is MNHEY and CDR2 is SMNVEV (reference sequence). The CDR3 DNA sequence: TGTGCCAGCAGGGACAGGGCGAATTCACCCCTCCACTTT. Its translation is CASRDRANSPLHF.

The chain combines TRBV2 with TRBJ2-5; 9 positions agree with TRBD2. CDR1 and CDR2 (germline): SNHLY, FYNNEI. Germline trimming cut 3 bases from V and 9 bases from J; bases unmatched to any gene: 8. The CDR3 loop spans 14 amino acids. CDR3 nucleotide sequence: TGTGCCAGCAGTGAGGCTAGCGGGAATGGTCCCCAGTACTTC. Translated, it gives CASSEASGNGPQYF.

V usage is TRBV11-1 and J usage is TRBJ2-1, with D perhaps TRBD1 (6 bases). This CDR3 has 17 amino acids. The V end lost 2 bases, the J end lost 2 bases, and 16 bases lay between the germline ends. Germline V lookup: CDR1 SGHAT, CDR2 FQDESV (reference sequence). DNA of the CDR3: TGTGCCAGCAGCTTATCCCCGACAGGAGCCACCTACAATGAGCAGTTCTTC. Amino acids: CASSLSPTGATYNEQFF.

This clonotype was observed a handful of times. The CDR3 loop is CASQNPGLGVLLQYF. In DNA form, the CDR3 reads TGTGCCAGCCAAAACCCGGGACTAGGGGTGCTCCTCCAGTATTTT. V and J are TRBV28 and TRBJ2-3, with TRBD2 identical over 8 bases. This CDR3 has 15 amino acids. Germline V gene sequence: CDR1 MDHEN, CDR2 SYDVKM. Germline trimming cut 8 bases from V and 12 bases from J; bases unmatched to any gene: 19.

At least ten counts were recorded for this clonotype. The chain is built from TRBV4-2 and TRBJ1-1, with no clear D. V lost 0 bases, J lost 2 bases, and 10 bases lay in between. Germline V lookup: CDR1 LGHNA, CDR2 YNFKEQ. This CDR3 is 15 amino acids long. CDR3 sequence reads: CASSQEDKQNTEAFF. The DNA of the CDR3 is TGTGCCAGCAGCCAAGAAGATAAGCAAAACACTGAAGCTTTCTTT.

This clonotype was seen many times. The chain uses TRBV7-2 and TRBJ2-4, with D possibly TRBD1 on 6 matching bases. In germline, CDR1 is SGHTA, CDR2 FQGNSA. The CDR3 consists of 16 residues. Deletions cut 0 bases from V and 0 bases from J, with 9 bases between. CDR3 residues: CASSLAQGLAKNIQYF. The CDR3 nucleotides read TGTGCCAGCAGCTTAGCGCAGGGGCTAGCCAAAAACATTCAGTACTTC. Full variable domain (remainder filled in from reference TRBV7-2 and TRBJ2-4): GAGVSQSPSNKVTEKGKDVELRCDPISGHTALYWYRQSLGQGLEFLIYFQGNSAPDKSGLPSDRFSAERTGGSVSTLTIQRTQQEDSAVYLCASSLAQGLAKNIQYFGAGTRLSVL.

The rearrangement links TRBV15 to TRBJ1-4; D is unclear. Germline-derived CDR1 and CDR2 are LNHNV and YYDKDF (reference sequence). This CDR3 region has 16 residues. Trimming stripped 1 base from V and 2 bases from J, with 11 bases between. The CDR3 reads CATSRGQVSTNEKLFF. The CDR3 DNA is TGTGCCACCAGCAGAGGCCAGGTCTCCACTAATGAAAAACTGTTTTTT.

The chain has TRBV18 and TRBJ2-7, with a possible D match to TRBD2 (5 bases). The germline V gene has CDR1 KGHSH and CDR2 LQKENI. CDR3 size: 14 residues. Trimming took off 2 bases at V and 1 base at J, with 9 bases between the two ends. In DNA, the CDR3 is TGTGCCAGCTCACCAATGGACTCGTCCTACGAGCAGTACTTC. Protein sequence: CASSPMDSSYEQYF.

This clonotype was seen a handful of times. Here the CDR3 reads CASSPSGTDYGYTF. The CDR3 DNA is TGCGCCAGCAGCCCCTCCGGGACCGATTATGGCTACACCTTC. The rearrangement joins TRBV5-1 to TRBJ1-2; possible D gene TRBD1, 5 bases. Germline loops: CDR1 SGHRS, CDR2 YFSETQ. V was pared by 4 bases and J by 5 bases, with 15 bases between. This CDR3 comprises 14 residues.

This chain links TRBV11-2 with TRBJ2-5; TRBD1 is a possible D gene (6 bases). Trimming took off 1 base at V and 7 bases at J, with 10 bases between the two ends. Per the germline V gene, CDR1 is SGHAT and CDR2 is FQNNGV. This CDR3 comprises 13 residues. CDR3 sequence: CASSLGLGGTQYF. CDR3 nucleotides: TGTGCCAGCAGCTTAGGGCTAGGGGGGACCCAGTACTTC.

The chain employs TRBV6-2 or TRBV6-3 and TRBJ2-7, with TRBD2 matching 11 bases. Trimming at V came to 5 bases and at J to 0 bases, leaving 6 bases not matched to a gene. This CDR3 is 16 amino acids long. The germline V gene has CDR1 MNHEY and CDR2 SVGEGT. The CDR3 protein is CASSDPGTSGSYEQYF. In nucleotides, the CDR3 is TGTGCCAGCAGTGACCCCGGGACTAGCGGCTCCTACGAGCAGTACTTC.

The chain has TRBV24-1 and TRBJ2-4; 11 bases match TRBD1. Germline-derived CDR1 and CDR2 are KGHDR and SFDVKD. The CDR3 is made up of 16 amino acids. V was pared by 3 bases and J by 2 bases, with 2 bases of the junction left unmatched. In DNA form, the CDR3 reads TGTGCCACCAGTGATGGGACAGGGGGGACCAAAAACATTCAGTACTTC. It codes for CATSDGTGGTKNIQYF.

The chain has TRBV25-1 and TRBJ2-1; D remains unclear. Germline V gene data show CDR1 as MGHDK and CDR2 as SYGVNS. There are 13 residues in the CDR3. The germline V and J ends were trimmed by 6 bases and 4 bases, with 10 bases remaining between them. CDR3: CASRVAQYNEQFF. As DNA, the CDR3 is TGTGCCAGCAGGGTGGCCCAGTACAATGAGCAGTTCTTC.

The table lists this clonotype with many counts. The chain's CDR3 is CASSEGGSAHNEQFF. The CDR3 DNA follows: TGTGCCAGCAGCGAGGGCGGGAGTGCCCACAATGAGCAGTTCTTC. The chain is built from TRBV9 and TRBJ2-1, with 7 positions matching TRBD2. Trimming at V came to 3 bases and at J to 5 bases, leaving 8 bases not matched to a gene. This CDR3 is built from 15 residues. From germline, CDR1 is SGDLS and CDR2 YYNGEE.

This clonotype was detected many times. This chain links TRBV7-8 with TRBJ2-1; 10 nucleotides align to TRBD2. The ends lost 5 bases at V and 2 bases at J; junction bases unmatched: 9. The CDR3 spans 17 residues. Germline V lookup: CDR1 SGHVS, CDR2 FQNEAQ. CDR3 coding DNA: TGTGCCAGCAGCCCCCGGATAGCGGGAGGACCCTACAATGAGCAGTTCTTC. It yields the protein CASSPRIAGGPYNEQFF.

The J gene is TRBJ2-7, the V gene TRBV6-2 or TRBV6-3; TRBD2 matches 10 bases. With 7 bases clipped from V and 0 bases from J, the junction kept 15 bases outside the gene matches. The germline gives CDR1 MNHEY, CDR2 SVGEGT. This CDR3 comprises 18 residues. The CDR3 sequence: CASNQREGLYPSSYEQYF. Written as DNA, the CDR3 is TGTGCCAGCAACCAGCGGGAGGGCCTCTATCCGAGCTCCTACGAGCAGTACTTC.

Worth noting for this clonotype: The CDR3 does not close with the conserved phenylalanine or tryptophan, likely indicating a read error. The genes are TRBV6-2 or TRBV6-3 and TRBJ2-7; D gene uncertain. CDR3 length equals 11 residues. CDR1 MNHEY and CDR2 SVGEGT come from the germline V gene. The V and J ends lost 6 bases and 5 bases respectively, with 8 bases between them. For the CDR3, the DNA is TGTGCCAGCAGCGACAAGGACGAGCAGTACCTC. This encodes CASSDKDEQYL.

The V call is TRBV11-2, the J call TRBJ1-2, with D unclear. With 1 base removed from V and 6 bases from J, the gap between germline ends came to 15 bases. The CDR3 sequence is 15 residues long. Looked up from germline, CDR1 is SGHAT and CDR2 is FQNNGV. The DNA of the CDR3 is TGTGCCAGCAGCTTAGCTCCCACGATTCAAGATGGCTACACCTTC. It specifies CASSLAPTIQDGYTF.

This chain links TRBV10-3 with TRBJ1-2, with a weak D call TRBD1 (6 bases). Germline V gives CDR1 ENHRY, CDR2 SYGVKD. Between the trimmed V and J ends, which lost 5 bases and 8 bases, there was a span of 21 bases. The CDR3 loop spans 15 amino acids. The CDR3 bases are TGTGCCATCAGTCAAGAAATCGGACAGACTGGGGGCTACACCTTC. This gives the protein CAISQEIGQTGGYTF.

This sequence joins TRBV27 and TRBJ1-3; 8 positions agree with TRBD1. This CDR3 comprises 15 residues. The germline CDR1 and CDR2 sequences are MNHEY and SMNVEV (reference sequence). V dropped 6 bases and J dropped 0; count of bases not matched to a gene: 4. CDR3 in amino acids: CASRMTGASGNTIYF. CDR3 nucleotide sequence: TGTGCCAGCAGAATGACAGGGGCCTCTGGAAACACCATATATTTT.

This clonotype was observed a few times. The chain has TRBV5-1 and TRBJ2-5, with D perhaps TRBD1 (5 bases). V lost 1 base and J 3 bases, leaving 10 bases between the germline ends. Germline values: CDR1 SGHRS, CDR2 YFSETQ. CDR3 length: 14 residues. In nucleotides, the CDR3 is TGCGCCAGCAGCTTGTCCAGGGCAGAAGAGACCCAGTACTTC. Its translation: CASSLSRAEETQYF.

A few counts support this clonotype. The V call is TRBV7-2, the J call TRBJ1-3; the D gene is possibly TRBD1 (5 bases). Germline CDR1 and CDR2: SGHTA and FQGNSA. The V and J ends lost 4 bases and 4 bases respectively, with 14 bases between them. This CDR3 has 15 amino acids. The CDR3 sequence: CASSSWTLGGNTIYF. In DNA form, the CDR3 reads TGTGCCAGCAGCTCGTGGACATTGGGAGGAAACACCATATATTTT. Based on the CDR3 plus reference TRBV7-2 and TRBJ1-3, the full variable domain is GAGVSQSPSNKVTEKGKDVELRCDPISGHTALYWYRQSLGQGLEFLIYFQGNSAPDKSGLPSDRFSAERTGGSVSTLTIQRTQQEDSAVYLCASSSWTLGGNTIYFGEGSWLTVV.

The V call is TRBV5-1, the J call TRBJ2-3; no firm D call. Trimming stripped 0 bases from V and 11 bases from J, with 16 bases between. CDR1 and CDR2 from the germline V gene are SGHRS and YFSETQ. The CDR3 length is 14 residues. CDR3 amino acids: CASSLDGFQGGQYF. As DNA, the CDR3 is TGCGCCAGCAGCTTGGATGGCTTCCAAGGTGGGCAGTATTTT.